Listed below are T cell receptor beta chains from one sample, sequenced in a study of CXCR3-negative and CXCR3-positive naive CD8 T cells. TCRdb re-analyzed the 5' RACE reads; it lists each CDR3 protein once, without DNA. The clone table shows more than 45,000 distinct CDR3 sequences, with the ten largest holding around 20%. Sequenced input: memory CD8+ T cells from blood. The receptor set was obtained from a human donor in good health. Some clones in this sample may be carry-over from other donors' samples. The CDR3 runs from the conserved cysteine through the conserved F or W.

V gene: TRBV29-1
J gene: TRBJ2-1
CDR3 protein: CSVSPDRKNNEQFF

V gene: TRBV2
J gene: TRBJ1-2
CDR3 protein: CASHEPREVVGAGAGGYTF

V gene: TRBV7-9
J gene: TRBJ2-5
CDR3 protein: CASSWIQFNQETQYF

V gene: TRBV5-1
J gene: TRBJ1-1
CDR3 protein: CASSFGAENTEAFF

V gene: TRBV25-1
J gene: TRBJ2-1
CDR3 protein: CASSLAGGTYNEQFF

V gene: TRBV25-1
J gene: TRBJ2-7
CDR3 protein: CASSERGEVYEQYF

V gene: TRBV28
J gene: TRBJ2-1
CDR3 protein: CASSSPGQGHNEQFF

V gene: TRBV9
J gene: TRBJ2-2
CDR3 protein: CASSVEGEWSAGELFF

V gene: TRBV27
J gene: TRBJ2-7
CDR3 protein: CASSFMNEQYF

V gene: TRBV7-9
J gene: TRBJ1-1
CDR3 protein: CASRDNRVMNTEAFF

V gene: TRBV5-1
J gene: TRBJ2-2
CDR3 protein: CASSTLGGGGNTGELFF

V gene: TRBV5-1
J gene: TRBJ2-2
CDR3 protein: CASGVWARETGELFF

V gene: TRBV7-9
J gene: TRBJ2-7
CDR3 protein: CASSSGTGGYEQYF

V gene: TRBV29-1
J gene: TRBJ2-2
CDR3 protein: CSAFGLGGELFF

V gene: TRBV29-1
J gene: TRBJ1-1
CDR3 protein: CSVESGTDTEAFF

V gene: TRBV20-1
J gene: TRBJ1-5
CDR3 protein: CSARNSDTGSEPQHF

V gene: TRBV15
J gene: TRBJ2-7
CDR3 protein: CATSRDYETDYEQYF

V gene: TRBV28
J gene: TRBJ2-7
CDR3 protein: CASSLSMGEQYF